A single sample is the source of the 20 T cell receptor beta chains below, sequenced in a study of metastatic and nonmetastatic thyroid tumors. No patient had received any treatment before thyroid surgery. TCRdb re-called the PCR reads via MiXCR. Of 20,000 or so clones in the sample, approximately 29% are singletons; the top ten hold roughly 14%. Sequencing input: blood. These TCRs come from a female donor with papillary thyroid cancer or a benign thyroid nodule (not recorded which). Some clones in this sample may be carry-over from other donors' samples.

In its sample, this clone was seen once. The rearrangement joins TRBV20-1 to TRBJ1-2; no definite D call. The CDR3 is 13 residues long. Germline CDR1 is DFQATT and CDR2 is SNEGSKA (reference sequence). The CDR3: CIGLGRNNYGYTF. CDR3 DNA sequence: TGCATTGGGTTAGGGCGCAACAACTATGGCTACACCTTC.

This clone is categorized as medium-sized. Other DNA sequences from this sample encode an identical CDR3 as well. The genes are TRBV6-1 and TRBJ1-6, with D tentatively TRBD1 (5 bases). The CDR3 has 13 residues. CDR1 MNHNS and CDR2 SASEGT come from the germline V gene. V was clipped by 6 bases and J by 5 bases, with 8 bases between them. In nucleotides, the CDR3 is TGTGCCAGCAGAGGGACCGATAATTCACCCCTCCACTTT. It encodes CASRGTDNSPLHF.

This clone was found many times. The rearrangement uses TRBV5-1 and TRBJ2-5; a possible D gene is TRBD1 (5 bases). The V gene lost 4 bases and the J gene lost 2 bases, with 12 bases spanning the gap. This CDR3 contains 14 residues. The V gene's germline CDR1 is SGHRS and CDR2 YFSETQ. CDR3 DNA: TGCGCCAGCAGCCACGTGGGGCAACAAGAGACCCAGTACTTC. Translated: CASSHVGQQETQYF. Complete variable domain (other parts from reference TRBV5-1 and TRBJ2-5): KAGVTQTPRYLIKTRGQQVTLSCSPISGHRSVSWYQQTPGQGLQFLFEYFSETQRNKGNFPGRFSGRQFSNSRSEMNVSTLELGDSALYLCASSHVGQQETQYFGPGTRLLVL.

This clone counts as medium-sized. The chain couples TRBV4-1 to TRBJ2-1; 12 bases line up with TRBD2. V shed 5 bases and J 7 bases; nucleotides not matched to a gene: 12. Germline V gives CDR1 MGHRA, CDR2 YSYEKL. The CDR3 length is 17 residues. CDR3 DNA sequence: TGCGCCAGCAGCAGCCAGACTAGCGGGAGTAGGATGAATGAGCAGTTCTTC. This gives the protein CASSSQTSGSRMNEQFF.

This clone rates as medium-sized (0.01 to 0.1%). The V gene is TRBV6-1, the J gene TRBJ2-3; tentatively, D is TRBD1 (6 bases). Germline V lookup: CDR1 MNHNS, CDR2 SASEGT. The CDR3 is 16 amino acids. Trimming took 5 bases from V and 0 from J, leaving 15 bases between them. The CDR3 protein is CASSSRGGGSTDTQYF. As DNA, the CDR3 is TGTGCCAGCAGTTCCCGTGGGGGCGGGAGCACAGATACGCAGTATTTT.

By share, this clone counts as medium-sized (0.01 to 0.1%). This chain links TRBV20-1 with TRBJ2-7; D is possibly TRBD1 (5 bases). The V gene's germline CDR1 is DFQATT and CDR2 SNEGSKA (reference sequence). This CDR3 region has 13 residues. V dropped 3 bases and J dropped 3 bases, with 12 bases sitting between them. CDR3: CSASVDRGYEQYF. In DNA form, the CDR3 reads TGCAGTGCTAGTGTAGACAGAGGCTACGAGCAGTACTTC.

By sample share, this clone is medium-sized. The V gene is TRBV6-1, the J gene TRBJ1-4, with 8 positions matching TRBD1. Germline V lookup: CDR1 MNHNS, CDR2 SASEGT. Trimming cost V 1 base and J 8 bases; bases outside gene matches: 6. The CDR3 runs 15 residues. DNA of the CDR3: TGTGCCAGCAGTGAAGAGGCAGGGGGCGGCGAAAAACTGTTTTTT. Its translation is CASSEEAGGGEKLFF.

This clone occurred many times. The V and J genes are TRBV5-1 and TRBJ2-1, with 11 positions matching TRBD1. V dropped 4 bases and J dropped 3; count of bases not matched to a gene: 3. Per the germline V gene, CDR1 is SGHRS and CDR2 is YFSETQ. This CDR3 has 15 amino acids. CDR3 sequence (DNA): TGCGCCAGCAGCCTCGGGACAGGGGGCTACAATGAGCAGTTCTTC. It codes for CASSLGTGGYNEQFF.

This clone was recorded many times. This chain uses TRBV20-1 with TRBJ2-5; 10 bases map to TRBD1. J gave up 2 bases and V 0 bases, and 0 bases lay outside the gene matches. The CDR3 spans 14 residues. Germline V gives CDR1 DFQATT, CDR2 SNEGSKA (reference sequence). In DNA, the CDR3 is TGCAGTGCTAGAGAGGACAGGGGGCAAGAGACCCAGTACTTC. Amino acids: CSAREDRGQETQYF.

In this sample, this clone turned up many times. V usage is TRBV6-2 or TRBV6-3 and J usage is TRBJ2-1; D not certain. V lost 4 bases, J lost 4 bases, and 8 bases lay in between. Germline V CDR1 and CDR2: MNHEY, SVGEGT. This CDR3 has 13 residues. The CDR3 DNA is TGTGCCAGCAGTTTATCTCCTTACAATGAGCAGTTCTTC. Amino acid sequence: CASSLSPYNEQFF.

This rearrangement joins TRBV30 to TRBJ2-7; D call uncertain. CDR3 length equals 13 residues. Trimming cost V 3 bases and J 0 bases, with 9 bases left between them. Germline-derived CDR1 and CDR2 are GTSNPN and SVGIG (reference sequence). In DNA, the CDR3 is TGTGCCTGGAGCAAATCCTACTCCTACGAGCAGTACTTC. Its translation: CAWSKSYSYEQYF.

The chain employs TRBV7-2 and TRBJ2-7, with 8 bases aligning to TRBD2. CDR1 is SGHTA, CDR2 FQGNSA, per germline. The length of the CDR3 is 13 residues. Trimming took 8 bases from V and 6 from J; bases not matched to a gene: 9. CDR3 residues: CASRCPGLGEQYF. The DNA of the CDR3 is TGTGCCAGCCGGTGCCCGGGACTAGGCGAGCAGTACTTC.

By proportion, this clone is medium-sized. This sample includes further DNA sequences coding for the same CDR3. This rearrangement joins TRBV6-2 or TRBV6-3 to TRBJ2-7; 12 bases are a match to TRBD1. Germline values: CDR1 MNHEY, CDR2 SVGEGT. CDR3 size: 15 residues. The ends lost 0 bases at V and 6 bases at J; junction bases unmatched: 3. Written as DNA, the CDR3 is TGTGCCAGCAGTTACTCCGGGACAGGGGGCGGCGAGCAGTACTTC. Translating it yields CASSYSGTGGGEQYF.

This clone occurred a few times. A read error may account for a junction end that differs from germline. CDR3 loop: CANWEQGCERYF. In DNA, the CDR3 is TGTGCCAATTGGGAGCAGGGCTGCGAGCGGTACTTC. The chain recombines TRBV27 with TRBJ2-7; TRBD1 or TRBD2 may be the D gene (5 bases each). Germline assignment: CDR1 MNHEY and CDR2 SMNVEV (reference sequence). The CDR3 spans 12 residues.

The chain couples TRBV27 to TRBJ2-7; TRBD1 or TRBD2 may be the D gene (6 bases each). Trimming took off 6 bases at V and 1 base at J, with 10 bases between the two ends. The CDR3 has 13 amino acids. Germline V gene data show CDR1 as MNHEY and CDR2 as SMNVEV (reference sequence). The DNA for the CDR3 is TGTGCCAGCAGGAGGGGGGTTTCCTACGAGCAGTACTTC. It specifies CASRRGVSYEQYF.

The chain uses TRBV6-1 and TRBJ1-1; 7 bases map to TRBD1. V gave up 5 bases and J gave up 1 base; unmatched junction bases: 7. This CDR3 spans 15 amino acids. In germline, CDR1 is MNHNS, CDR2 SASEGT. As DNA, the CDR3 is TGTGCCAGCAGTCTCCGAGGGACAGCGAACACTGAAGCTTTCTTT. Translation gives CASSLRGTANTEAFF.

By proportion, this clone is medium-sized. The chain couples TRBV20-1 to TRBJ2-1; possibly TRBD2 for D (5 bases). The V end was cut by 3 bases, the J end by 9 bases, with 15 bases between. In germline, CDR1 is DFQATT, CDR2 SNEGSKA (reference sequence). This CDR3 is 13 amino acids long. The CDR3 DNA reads TGCAGTGCTAGCGCAGCTATAGGGAGTGAGCAGTTCTTC. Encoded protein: CSASAAIGSEQFF.

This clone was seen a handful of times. CDR3 coding DNA: TGTGCCAGCAAACTCCAGGGGGGTAGGAATGAGCAGTTCTTC. It encodes CASKLQGGRNEQFF. The chain recombines TRBV28 with TRBJ2-1; D is perhaps TRBD1 (7 bases). The V end was cut by 7 bases, the J end by 7 bases, with 17 bases between. Germline-derived CDR1 and CDR2 are MDHEN and SYDVKM. The CDR3 spans 14 residues.

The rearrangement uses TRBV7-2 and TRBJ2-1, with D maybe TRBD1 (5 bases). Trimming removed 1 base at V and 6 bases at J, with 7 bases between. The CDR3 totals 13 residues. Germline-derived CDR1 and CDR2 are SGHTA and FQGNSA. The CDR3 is CASSLGQPNEQFF. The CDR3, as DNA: TGTGCCAGCAGCTTAGGACAGCCCAATGAGCAGTTCTTC.

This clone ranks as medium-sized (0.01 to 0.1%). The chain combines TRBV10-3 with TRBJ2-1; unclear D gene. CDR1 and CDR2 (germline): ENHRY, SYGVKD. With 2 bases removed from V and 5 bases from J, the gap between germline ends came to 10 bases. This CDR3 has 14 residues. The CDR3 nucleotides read TGTGCCATCAGTGAGAGAGACACCGACAATGAGCAGTTCTTC. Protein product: CAISERDTDNEQFF.